The next 2 T cell receptor beta chains were all read from a single sample in a study of cytomegalovirus exposure and HLA in healthy donors. Profiling relied on immunoSEQ multiplex PCR, and the TCRdb table lists in-frame clones only, not all of them. The repertoire holds hundreds of thousands of clones, with approximately 87% as singletons. The specimen was PBMCs. These receptors originate from a woman younger than 35 in good health and CMV-seronegative.

As regards this clone: Other DNA sequences in the same sample also yield this CDR3. The gene calls are TRBV9 and TRBJ1-2; no clear D gene. Trimming left V 3 bases short and J 2 bases short, with 5 bases between. The CDR3 spans 12 residues. Per the germline V gene, CDR1 is SGDLS and CDR2 is YYNGEE. CDR3: CASSGQNYGYTF. CDR3 nucleotides: TGTGCCAGCAGCGGGCAGAACTATGGCTACACCTTC.

The rearrangement uses TRBV19 and TRBJ1-2; no firm D call. V lost 3 bases and J lost 7, with 18 bases in between. Germline CDR1 reads LNHDA; CDR2 reads SQIVND (reference sequence). The CDR3 spans 15 residues. This CDR3 reads CASSIKGLRERGYTF. The CDR3 DNA sequence: TGTGCCAGTAGTATCAAAGGATTGAGGGAACGTGGCTACACCTTC. Full variable domain (outside the CDR3, taken from reference TRBV19 and TRBJ1-2): DGGITQSPKYLFRKEGQNVTLSCEQNLNHDAMYWYRQDPGQGLRLIYYSQIVNDFQKGDIAEGYSVSREKKESFPLTVTSAQKNPTAFYLCASSIKGLRERGYTFGSGTRLTVV.